This T cell receptor (beta chain) was sequenced during a study of T cell repertoires in cytomegalovirus infection. Study context: Use of recently identified HLA-C-restricted and well-studied HLA-B-restricted CMV epitopes was part of the study. Evidence of both CMV infection and a matching HLA type came from public TCR beta signatures.

One entry per CDR3 protein, called by TCRdb with MiXCR from the reads. Altogether tens of thousands of distinct CDR3 sequences are present, around 23% being singletons, with the ten largest covering 70% to 90%. Study conclusions and caveats: Across the ex vivo response, the dominant clonotypes were HLA-C-restricted CMV-specific TCR beta clonotypes. CMV carriers with the relevant HLA were identified by cumulative public TCR beta family frequency.

As concerns this clonotype: Its matching antigen is unknown.

The CDR3 sequence is 12 residues long. Trimming shortened V by 2 bases and J by 8 bases, and 9 bases separated the two germline ends. CDR1 and CDR2 (germline): MNHEY, SVGEGT. This receptor was obtained from a human donor in good health (CMV status not recorded). Some clones in this sample may be carry-over from other donors' samples. The sample consisted of CD8+ T cells from cultured PBMCs, taken from culture after CMV antigen stimulation. The rearrangement joins TRBV6-2 or TRBV6-3 to TRBJ1-1; possible D gene TRBD1, 6 bases. DNA of the CDR3: TGTGCCAGCAGTTACAGGGGGTCGGAAGCTTTCTTT. It translates to CASSYRGSEAFF.